This T cell receptor beta chain was identified during a study of blood T cells in healthy people across ages. Study-wide context: Every two T cells gave about one barcoded beta molecule via template switching.

V lost 5 bases to trimming and J lost 3 bases, with 21 bases between them. This CDR3 has 17 amino acids. Germline V gene data show CDR1 as SGHAT and CDR2 as FQNNGV. The donors, healthy Caucasians from Russia, were aged about 6 to 100. Every sample yielded at least 6.5 million isolated PBMCs. The amount of total RNA extracted per sample was at least 5.5 micrograms. This clonotype was seen just once. Alongside a J-beta primer mix, a sample-barcoded 5' primer served in a second PCR lasting about 7 to 11 cycles. TCRdb analysed the 5' RACE reads with MiXCR anew, one entry per CDR3 protein. The table has roughly 1.4 million distinct CDR3 sequences, 59% seen once.

This TCR came from a man aged 18 to 30 in good health. Sequencing input: blood. V usage is TRBV11-2 and J usage is TRBJ2-3; maybe TRBD1 (7 bases). The CDR3 loop reads CASSRGTEGRWTDTQYF. DNA of the CDR3: TGTGCCAGCAGCCGAGGGACAGAAGGGAGGTGGACAGATACGCAGTATTTT.